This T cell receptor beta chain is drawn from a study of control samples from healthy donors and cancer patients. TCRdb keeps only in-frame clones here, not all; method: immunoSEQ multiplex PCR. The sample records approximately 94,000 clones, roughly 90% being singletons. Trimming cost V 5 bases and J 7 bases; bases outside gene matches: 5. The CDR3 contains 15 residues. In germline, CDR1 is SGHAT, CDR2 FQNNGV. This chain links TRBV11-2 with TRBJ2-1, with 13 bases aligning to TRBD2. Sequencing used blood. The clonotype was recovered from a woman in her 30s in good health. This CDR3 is CASSLTSGGANEQFF. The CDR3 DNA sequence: TGTGCCAGCAGCCTCACTAGCGGGGGGGCTAATGAGCAGTTCTTC.